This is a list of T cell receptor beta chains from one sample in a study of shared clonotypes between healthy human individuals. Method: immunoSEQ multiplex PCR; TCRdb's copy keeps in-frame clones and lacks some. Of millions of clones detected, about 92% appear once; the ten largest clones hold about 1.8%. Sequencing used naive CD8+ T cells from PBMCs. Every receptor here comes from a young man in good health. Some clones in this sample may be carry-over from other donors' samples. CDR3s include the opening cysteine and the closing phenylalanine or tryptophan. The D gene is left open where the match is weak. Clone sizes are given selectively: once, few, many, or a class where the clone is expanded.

CDR3: CASSLGWRGPDTQYF
DNA: TGTGCCAGCAGCTTAGGTTGGAGGGGACCAGATACGCAGTATTTT
size: once
J: TRBJ2-3
V: TRBV7-3
D: NA

CDR3: CASSDGEQFF
DNA: TGTGCCAGCAGCGACGGGGAGCAGTTCTTC
size: few
J: TRBJ2-1
V: TRBV7-9
D: NA

CDR3: CASSIVGKSEQFF
DNA: TGTGCCAGTAGTATAGTTGGGAAAAGTGAGCAGTTCTTC
size: few
J: TRBJ2-1
V: TRBV19
D: NA

CDR3: CASSEYKGSQETQYF
DNA: TGTGCCAGCAGTGAATATAAAGGGAGCCAAGAGACCCAGTACTTC
size: NA
J: TRBJ2-5
V: TRBV25-1
D: NA

CDR3: CASTRLSADEQFF
DNA: TGTGCCAGCACGCGGTTGTCTGCGGATGAGCAGTTCTTC
size: NA
J: TRBJ2-1
V: TRBV14
D: NA

CDR3: CASSHDSHPQNTQYF
DNA: TGTGCCAGCAGCCACGACTCGCACCCCCAAAATACGCAGTATTTT
size: NA
J: TRBJ2-3
V: TRBV7-9
D: NA

CDR3: CASTPSGVWEVYNEQFF
DNA: TGTGCCAGCACCCCCTCGGGGGTATGGGAAGTGTACAATGAGCAGTTCTTC
size: NA
J: TRBJ2-1
V: TRBV9
D: NA

CDR3: CASSVFTGLQETQYF
DNA: TGTGCCAGCAGCGTGTTCACAGGGCTACAAGAGACCCAGTACTTC
size: NA
J: TRBJ2-5
V: TRBV5-6
D: NA

CDR3: CASSTREGLPYEQYF
DNA: TGTGCCAGCAGCACGCGGGAGGGCCTACCCTACGAGCAGTACTTC
size: NA
J: TRBJ2-7
V: TRBV7-9
D: TRBD2

CDR3: CAGRGGELNQPQHF
DNA: TGTGCCGGCAGGGGGGGCGAGTTGAATCAGCCCCAGCATTTT
size: NA
J: TRBJ1-5
V: TRBV2
D: TRBD1

CDR3: CASSHRTGEQYF
DNA: TGTGCCAGCAGTCACCGGACAGGCGAGCAGTACTTC
size: NA
J: TRBJ2-7
V: TRBV6-5
D: TRBD1

CDR3: CASSLPRDLFNNEQFF
DNA: TGTGCCAGCAGCTTGCCCCGGGACTTATTTAACAATGAGCAGTTCTTC
size: NA
J: TRBJ2-1
V: TRBV5-6
D: NA

CDR3: CASSSLRDRGDTGELFF
DNA: TGCGCCAGCAGCTCGCTCCGGGACAGGGGCGACACCGGGGAGCTGTTTTTT
size: NA
J: TRBJ2-2
V: TRBV5-1
D: TRBD1

CDR3: CASTQGRLYNEQFF
DNA: TGTGCCAGCACGCAGGGACGCCTCTACAATGAGCAGTTCTTC
size: NA
J: TRBJ2-1
V: TRBV6-5
D: NA

CDR3: CASSHLMGPSANEKLFF
DNA: TGTGCCAGCAGCCACCTGATGGGACCTTCGGCTAATGAAAAACTGTTTTTT
size: NA
J: TRBJ1-4
V: TRBV4-2
D: NA

CDR3: CASSLPRLEGGEAFF
DNA: TGTGCCAGCAGCTTGCCTCGGTTGGAGGGAGGGGAAGCTTTCTTT
size: NA
J: TRBJ1-1
V: TRBV7-9
D: NA

CDR3: CASRASGSSYEQYF
DNA: TGCGCCAGCCGCGCTAGCGGGAGCTCCTACGAGCAGTACTTC
size: NA
J: TRBJ2-7
V: TRBV5-1
D: TRBD2

CDR3: CATTVWVF
DNA: TGTGCCACGACCGTGTGGGTCTTC
size: NA
J: TRBJ2-1
V: TRBV7-9
D: NA

CDR3: CASSLGGVEQYF
DNA: TGTGCCAGCAGCTTAGGTGGGGTCGAGCAGTACTTC
size: NA
J: TRBJ2-7
V: TRBV7-2
D: NA

CDR3: CASSLSGGTEAFF
DNA: TGTGCCAGCAGTTTATCCGGGGGGACTGAAGCTTTCTTT
size: NA
J: TRBJ1-1
V: TRBV27
D: NA

CDR3: CASSQDGDPQETQYF
DNA: TGCGCCAGCAGCCAAGATGGTGACCCCCAAGAGACCCAGTACTTC
size: NA
J: TRBJ2-5
V: TRBV4-3
D: NA

CDR3: CASSLGTAGETQYF
DNA: TGTGCCAGCAGCTTAGGGACGGCTGGAGAGACCCAGTACTTC
size: NA
J: TRBJ2-5
V: TRBV13
D: NA

CDR3: CASSLVRGAAGELFF
DNA: TGTGCCAGCAGCTTAGTTCGGGGAGCGGCCGGGGAGCTGTTTTTT
size: NA
J: TRBJ2-2
V: TRBV11-2
D: NA